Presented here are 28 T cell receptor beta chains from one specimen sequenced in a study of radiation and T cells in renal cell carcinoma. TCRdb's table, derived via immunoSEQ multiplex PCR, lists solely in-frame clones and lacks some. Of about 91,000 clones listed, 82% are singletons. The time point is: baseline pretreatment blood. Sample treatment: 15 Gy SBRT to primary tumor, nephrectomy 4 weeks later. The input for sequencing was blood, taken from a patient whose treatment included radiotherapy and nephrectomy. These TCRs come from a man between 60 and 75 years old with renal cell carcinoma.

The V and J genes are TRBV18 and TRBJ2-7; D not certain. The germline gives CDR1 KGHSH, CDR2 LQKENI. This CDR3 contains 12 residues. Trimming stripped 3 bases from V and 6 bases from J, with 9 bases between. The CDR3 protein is CASSPSSGEQYF. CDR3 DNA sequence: TGTGCCAGCTCACCCTCATCCGGCGAGCAGTACTTC.

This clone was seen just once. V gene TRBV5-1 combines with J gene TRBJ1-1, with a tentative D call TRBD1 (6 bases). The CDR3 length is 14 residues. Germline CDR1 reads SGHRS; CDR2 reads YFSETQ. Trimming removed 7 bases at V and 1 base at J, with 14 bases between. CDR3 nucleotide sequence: TGCGCCAGCGGGGTAACAGGGCCGAACACTGAAGCTTTCTTT. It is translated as CASGVTGPNTEAFF.

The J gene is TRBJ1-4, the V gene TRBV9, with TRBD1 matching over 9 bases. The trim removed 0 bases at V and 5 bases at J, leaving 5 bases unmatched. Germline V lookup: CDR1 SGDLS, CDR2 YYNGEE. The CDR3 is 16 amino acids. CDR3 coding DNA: TGTGCCAGCAGCGTAGCATCGGACAGGGGAAATGAAAAACTGTTTTTT. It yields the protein CASSVASDRGNEKLFF. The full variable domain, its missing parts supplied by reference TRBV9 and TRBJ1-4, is DSGVTQTPKHLITATGQRVTLRCSPRSGDLSVYWYQQSLDQGLQFLIQYYNGEERAKGNILERFSAQQFPDLHSELNLSSLELGDSALYFCASSVASDRGNEKLFFGSGTQLSVL.

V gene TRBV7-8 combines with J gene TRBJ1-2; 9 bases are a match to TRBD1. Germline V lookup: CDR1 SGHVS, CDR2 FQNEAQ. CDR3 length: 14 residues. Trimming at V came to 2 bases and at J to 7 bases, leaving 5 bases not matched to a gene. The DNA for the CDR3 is TGTGCCAGCAGCTTAAGACAGGGGGTGGGTGGCTACACCTTC. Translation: CASSLRQGVGGYTF.

Here the CDR3 reads CASSQRERAGELFF. CDR3 nucleotide sequence: TGTGCCAGCAGCCAGCGGGAGAGGGCCGGGGAGCTGTTTTTT. The chain combines TRBV6-4 with TRBJ2-2, with 8 bases lining up with TRBD2. Germline assignment: CDR1 MRHNA and CDR2 SNTAGT. V shed 6 bases, J shed 6 bases, and the junction held 6 bases outside the gene matches. The CDR3 extends over 14 amino acids.

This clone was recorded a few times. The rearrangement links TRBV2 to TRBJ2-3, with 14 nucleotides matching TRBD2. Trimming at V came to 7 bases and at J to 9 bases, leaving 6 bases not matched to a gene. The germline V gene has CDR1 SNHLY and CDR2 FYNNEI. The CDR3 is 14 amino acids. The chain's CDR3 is CASMGTSGSSTQYF. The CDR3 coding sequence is TGTGCCAGCATGGGGACTAGCGGGAGTTCGACGCAGTATTTT.

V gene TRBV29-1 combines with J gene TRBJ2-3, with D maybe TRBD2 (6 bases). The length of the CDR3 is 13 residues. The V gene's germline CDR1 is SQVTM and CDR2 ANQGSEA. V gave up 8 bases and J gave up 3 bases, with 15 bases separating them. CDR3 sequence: CSTGGIGTDTQYF. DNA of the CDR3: TGCAGCACGGGCGGGATTGGGACAGATACGCAGTATTTT.

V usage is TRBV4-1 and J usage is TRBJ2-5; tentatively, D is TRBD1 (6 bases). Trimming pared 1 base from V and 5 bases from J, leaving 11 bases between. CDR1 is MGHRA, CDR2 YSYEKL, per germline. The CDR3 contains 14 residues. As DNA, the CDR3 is TGCGCCAGCAGCCAAGGAAGTAGGGGGGAGACCCAGTACTTC. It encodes CASSQGSRGETQYF.

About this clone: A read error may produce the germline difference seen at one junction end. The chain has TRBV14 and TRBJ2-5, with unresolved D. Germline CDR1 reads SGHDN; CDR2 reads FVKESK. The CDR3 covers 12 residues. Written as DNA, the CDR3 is TGTGTCAGCAGCCAAGACATGGAGACCCAGTACTTC. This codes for CVSSQDMETQYF.

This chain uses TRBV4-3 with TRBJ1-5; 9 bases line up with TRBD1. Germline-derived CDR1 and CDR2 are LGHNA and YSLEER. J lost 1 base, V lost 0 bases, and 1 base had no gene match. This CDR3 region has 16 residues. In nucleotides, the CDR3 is TGCGCCAGCAGCCAAGATGGGACAGGGAGCAATCAGCCCCAGCATTTT. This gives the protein CASSQDGTGSNQPQHF.

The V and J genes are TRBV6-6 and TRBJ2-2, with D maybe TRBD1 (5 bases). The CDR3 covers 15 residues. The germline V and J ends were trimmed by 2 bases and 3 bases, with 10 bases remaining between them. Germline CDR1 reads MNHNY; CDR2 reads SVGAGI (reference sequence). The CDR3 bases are TGTGCCAGCAGTTACAGGGGTGGCGACACCGGGGAGCTGTTTTTT. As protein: CASSYRGGDTGELFF.

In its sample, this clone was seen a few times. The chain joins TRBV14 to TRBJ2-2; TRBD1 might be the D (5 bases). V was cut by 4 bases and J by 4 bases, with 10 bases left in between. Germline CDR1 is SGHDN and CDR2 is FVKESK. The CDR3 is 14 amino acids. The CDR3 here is CASSPFQGTGELFF. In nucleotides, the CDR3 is TGTGCCAGCAGCCCGTTCCAGGGCACCGGGGAGCTGTTTTTT.

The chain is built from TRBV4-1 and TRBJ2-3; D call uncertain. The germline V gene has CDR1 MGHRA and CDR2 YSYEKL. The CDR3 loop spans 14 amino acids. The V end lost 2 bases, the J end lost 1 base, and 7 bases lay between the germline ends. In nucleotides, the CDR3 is TGCGCCAGCAGCCAAACGCGGCGCACAGATACGCAGTATTTT. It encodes CASSQTRRTDTQYF.

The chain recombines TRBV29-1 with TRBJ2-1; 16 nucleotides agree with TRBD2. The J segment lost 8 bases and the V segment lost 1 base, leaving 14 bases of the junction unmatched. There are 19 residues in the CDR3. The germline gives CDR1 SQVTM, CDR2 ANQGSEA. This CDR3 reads CSVEGASGLAGGPSYEQFF. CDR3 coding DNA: TGCAGCGTTGAAGGGGCCTCGGGACTAGCGGGAGGGCCAAGCTATGAGCAGTTCTTC.

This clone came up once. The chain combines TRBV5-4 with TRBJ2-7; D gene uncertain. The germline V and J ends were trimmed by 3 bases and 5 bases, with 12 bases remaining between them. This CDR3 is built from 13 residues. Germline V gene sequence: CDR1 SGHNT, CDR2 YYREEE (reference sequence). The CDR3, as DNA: TGTGCCAGCAGCTCAAACGTCGGCGACGAGCAGTACTTC. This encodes CASSSNVGDEQYF. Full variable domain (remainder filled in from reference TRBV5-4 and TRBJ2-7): ETGVTQSPTHLIKTRGQQVTLRCSSQSGHNTVSWYQQALGQGPQFIFQYYREEENGRGNFPPRFSGLQFPNYSSELNVNALELDDSALYLCASSSNVGDEQYFGPGTRLTVT.

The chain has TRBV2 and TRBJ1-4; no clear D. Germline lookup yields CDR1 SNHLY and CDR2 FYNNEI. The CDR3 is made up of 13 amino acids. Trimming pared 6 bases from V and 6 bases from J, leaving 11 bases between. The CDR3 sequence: CASRMGIDEKLFF. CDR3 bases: TGTGCCAGCAGAATGGGCATAGATGAAAAACTGTTTTTT.

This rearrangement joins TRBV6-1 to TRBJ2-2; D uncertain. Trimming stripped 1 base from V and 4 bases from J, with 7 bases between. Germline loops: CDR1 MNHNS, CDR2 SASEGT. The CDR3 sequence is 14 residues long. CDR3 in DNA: TGTGCCAGCAGTGAAGTGTCTGGCACCGGGGAGCTGTTTTTT. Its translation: CASSEVSGTGELFF.

CDR3: CASSLSTGRYAENRQYF. CDR3 DNA: TGTGCCAGCAGTTTATCGACAGGGAGGTACGCGGAGAATCGGCAGTACTTC. This chain joins TRBV27 and TRBJ2-7, with D possibly TRBD1 on 7 matching bases. This CDR3 is 17 amino acids long. Germline CDR1 is MNHEY and CDR2 is SMNVEV (reference sequence). Trimming took off 0 bases at V and 9 bases at J, with 24 bases between the two ends.

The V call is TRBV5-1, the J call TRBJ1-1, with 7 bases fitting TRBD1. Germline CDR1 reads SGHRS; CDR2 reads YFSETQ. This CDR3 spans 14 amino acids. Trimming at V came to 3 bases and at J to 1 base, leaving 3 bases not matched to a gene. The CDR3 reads CASSSGQPNTEAFF. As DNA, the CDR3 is TGCGCCAGCAGCTCGGGACAGCCGAACACTGAAGCTTTCTTT.

CDR3 residues: CASGGTADTEAFF. CDR3 nucleotides: TGCGCCAGCGGCGGGACTGCTGACACTGAAGCTTTCTTT. This chain connects TRBV5-1 to TRBJ1-1, with D perhaps TRBD1 (5 bases). This CDR3 has 13 amino acids. Trimming pared 7 bases from V and 3 bases from J, leaving 13 bases between. Germline V CDR1 and CDR2: SGHRS, YFSETQ.

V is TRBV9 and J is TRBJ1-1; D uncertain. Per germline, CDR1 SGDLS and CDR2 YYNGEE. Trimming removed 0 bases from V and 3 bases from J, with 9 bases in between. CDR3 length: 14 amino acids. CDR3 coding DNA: TGTGCCAGCAGCGTAGCTGGCCGGGACACTGAAGCTTTCTTT. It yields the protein CASSVAGRDTEAFF.

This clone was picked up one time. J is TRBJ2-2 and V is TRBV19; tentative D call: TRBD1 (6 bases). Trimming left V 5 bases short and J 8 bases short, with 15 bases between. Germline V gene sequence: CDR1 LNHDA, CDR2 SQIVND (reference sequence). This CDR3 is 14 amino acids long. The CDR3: CASSVSRGSGELFF. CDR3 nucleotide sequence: TGTGCCAGTAGTGTATCCAGGGGCTCGGGGGAGCTGTTTTTT.

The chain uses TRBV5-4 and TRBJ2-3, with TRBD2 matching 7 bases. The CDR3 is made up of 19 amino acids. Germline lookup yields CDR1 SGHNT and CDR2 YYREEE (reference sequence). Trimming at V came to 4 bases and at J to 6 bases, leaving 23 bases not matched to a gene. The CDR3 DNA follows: TGTGCCAGCAGCCTTATGCCGGGTAGCGGGCCGGATGGGGAGGATACGCAGTATTTT. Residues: CASSLMPGSGPDGEDTQYF.

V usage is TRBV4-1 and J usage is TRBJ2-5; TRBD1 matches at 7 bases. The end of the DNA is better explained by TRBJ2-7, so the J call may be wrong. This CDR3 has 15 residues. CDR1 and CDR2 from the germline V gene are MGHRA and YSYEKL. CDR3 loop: CASSQASTGAHEQYF. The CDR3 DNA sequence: TGCGCCAGCAGCCAAGCGTCAACAGGGGCTCACGAGCAGTACTTC.

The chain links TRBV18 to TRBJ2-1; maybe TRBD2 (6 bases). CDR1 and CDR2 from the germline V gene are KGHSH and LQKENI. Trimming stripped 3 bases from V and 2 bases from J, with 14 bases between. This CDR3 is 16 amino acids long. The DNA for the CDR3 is TGTGCCAGCTCACCGGTACGAGGGGAGGCCTACAATGAGCAGTTCTTC. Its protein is CASSPVRGEAYNEQFF.

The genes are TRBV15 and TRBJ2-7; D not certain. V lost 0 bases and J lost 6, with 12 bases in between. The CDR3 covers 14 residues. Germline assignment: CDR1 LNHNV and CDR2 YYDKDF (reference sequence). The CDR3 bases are TGTGCCACCAGCAGAGATAGAGGTATTAGCGAGCAGTACTTC. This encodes CATSRDRGISEQYF.

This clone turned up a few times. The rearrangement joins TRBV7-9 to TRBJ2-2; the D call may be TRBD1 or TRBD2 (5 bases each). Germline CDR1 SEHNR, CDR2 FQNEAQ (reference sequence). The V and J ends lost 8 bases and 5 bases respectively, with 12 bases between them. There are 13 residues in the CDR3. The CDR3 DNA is TGTGCCAGCCATCCATGGGGGACCGGGGAGCTGTTTTTT. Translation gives CASHPWGTGELFF.

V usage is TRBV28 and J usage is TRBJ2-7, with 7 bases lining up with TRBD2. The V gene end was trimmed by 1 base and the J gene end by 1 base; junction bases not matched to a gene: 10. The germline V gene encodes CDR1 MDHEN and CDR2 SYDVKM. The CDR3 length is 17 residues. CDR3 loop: CASSLFPKAGLSYEQYF. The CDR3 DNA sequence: TGTGCCAGCAGTTTATTCCCAAAAGCGGGACTATCCTACGAGCAGTACTTC. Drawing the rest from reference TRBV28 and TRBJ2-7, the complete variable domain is DVKVTQSSRYLVKRTGEKVFLECVQDMDHENMFWYRQDPGLGLRLIYFSYDVKMKEKGDIPEGYSVSREKKERFSLILESASTNQTSMYLCASSLFPKAGLSYEQYFGPGTRLTVT.